The present T cell receptor (beta chain) was sequenced within a study of blood T cell repertoires in COVID-19 (dated by TCRdb to 2020 to 2021). Study-wide context: Collaborator samples came from the United States, Italy and Spain and covered acute and convalescent phases of COVID-19. The material from the prospective study consisted of cDNA or gDNA derived from T cells, B-cell-depleted T cells, or PBMCs. The dataset comprised deeply sampled blood TCRbeta repertoires from subjects exposed to, actively infected with, or recovered from COVID-19. A freely available public database, intended as a resource for researchers studying the immune response to SARS-CoV-2, is where the repertoires were released. Samples came from the ongoing ImmuneRACE study (first 160 participants) plus 1,254 subjects from 6 global collaborators. The sample metadata nearly always contained a de-identified subject ID, COVID-19 status, age in years and sex. HLA class I and class II types, where available, came from metadata supplied by the sample provider rather than from assay-based typing.

The CDR3 holds 16 amino acids from the cysteine to the phenylalanine. Kept here is only the CDR3 DNA, which spans 48 bases and is read in frame from base 1. From a lookup of the germline V gene (reference sequence), CDR1 and CDR2 are LGHDT and YNNKEL. V was cut back by 5 bases and J by 7 bases, leaving a gap of 20 bases between them. What the research found in general, with its limitations: Clinical and demographic metadata were provided uncurated, with the amount varying by source and participant.

Turning to this clone: What this receptor recognizes is not known. No base quality information exists; no much larger clone differs at one position.

TCRbeta CDR3 regions were amplified from genomic DNA by means of the immunoSEQ Assay, a bias-controlled multiplex PCR. The paper's data handling went like this. The number of nucleated cells in each sample was estimated from the amplification of reference gene primers within the assay. To quantify the absolute abundance of each unique TCRbeta CDR3 rearrangement, sequence reads were collapsed and filtered. Productive Simpson clonality was computed per sample as the square root of Simpson's diversity index over productive rearrangements. TCRdb took over this immuneACCESS table, retaining in-frame rearrangements with V and J assigned. Such tables are incomplete; in checked studies, under half of the missing clones stem from an unresolved V gene, and the remainder is unexplained. That table supplies the V and J calls and clone size; D and trimming were determined from the DNA. Here the sample has under 150,000 clones; around 79% occur a single time. The top ten hold over 6.5% of the sample.

Collaborating institutions collected whole blood in K2EDTA tubes following their own protocols. For TCRbeta analysis, collaborators shipped samples as frozen whole blood, isolated PBMCs, or DNA extracted from either of those sample types. The V and J segments used are TRBV3-1 (or the pseudogene TRBV3-2) and TRBJ2-2; matching of 5 bases hints at TRBD2 as the D gene. The TCR originated in a man in his fifties with active or convalescent COVID-19. The material sequenced was peripheral blood. CDR3 sequence: CASSGSFGVMVGELFF. The DNA sequence follows: TGTGCCAGCAGCGGGTCCTTCGGGGTAATGGTCGGGGAGCTGTTTTTT.